The 14 T cell receptor beta chains reported below all come from one sample, sequenced in a study of vaccination and CD4 T cells after COVID-19. Cultured CD4+ T-cell DNA underwent Oncomine TCR Beta short-read sequencing. TCRdb independently ran MiXCR on the PCR reads; one entry per CDR3 protein. The sample has 15,000 to 20,000 distinct CDR3 sequences, 78% seen once. Their cognate antigens are unknown. The treatment was: roughly 10-day PBMC culture with coronavirus spike peptide pools or control peptides (ViraFEST assay). This specimen consisted of CD4+ T cells from blood, cultured in vitro, obtained after SARS-CoV-2 vaccination. These receptors were taken from a human donor who received a COVID-19 vaccine.

This sequence joins TRBV19 and TRBJ1-5; perhaps TRBD1 as D (6 bases). The CDR3 contains 14 residues. The germline CDR1 and CDR2 sequences are LNHDA and SQIVND (reference sequence). V was shortened by 3 bases and J by 2 bases, with 8 bases between the two germline ends. CDR3 protein: CASSIHRGNQPQHF. CDR3 DNA sequence: TGTGCCAGTAGTATCCACAGGGGCAATCAGCCCCAGCATTTT.

The chain carries TRBV20-1 and TRBJ1-6; D may be TRBD1 (6 bases). The CDR3 consists of 16 residues. Looked up from germline, CDR1 is DFQATT and CDR2 is SNEGSKA (reference sequence). Trimming pared 0 bases from V and 7 bases from J, leaving 16 bases between. The CDR3 sequence is CSARDGGGTGNSPLHF. The CDR3 nucleotides read TGCAGTGCTAGAGATGGGGGCGGGACGGGAAATTCACCCCTCCACTTT.

The rearrangement links TRBV6-1 to TRBJ1-1; possibly TRBD1 for D (5 bases). V lost 5 bases, J lost 4 bases, and 14 bases lay in between. Germline V gene lookup returns CDR1 MNHNS and CDR2 SASEGT. This CDR3 region has 14 residues. The CDR3 DNA reads TGTGCCAGCAGTATAGGTTGGGGGAGCACTGAAGCTTTCTTT. Translated, it gives CASSIGWGSTEAFF.

The chain is built from TRBV7-6 and TRBJ1-1; TRBD1 is a possible D gene (6 bases). Germline CDR1 SGHVS, CDR2 FNYEAQ. Between the trimmed V and J ends, which lost 11 bases and 5 bases, there was a span of 15 bases. The CDR3 is 12 amino acids. This CDR3 is CASWGGGTEAFF. The DNA of the CDR3 is TGTGCCTCCTGGGGGGGCGGGACTGAAGCTTTCTTT. Full variable domain (remainder filled in from reference TRBV7-6 and TRBJ1-1): GAGVSQSPRYKVTKRGQDVALRCDPISGHVSLYWYRQALGQGPEFLTYFNYEAQQDKSGLPNDRFSAERPEGSISTLTIQRTEQRDSAMYRCASWGGGTEAFFGQGTRLTVV.

J is TRBJ2-3 and V is TRBV6-1; 12 bases are a match to TRBD2. V lost 0 bases and J lost 1; bases outside the gene matches: 11. Germline lookup yields CDR1 MNHNS and CDR2 SASEGT. The CDR3 sequence is 20 residues long. CDR3 sequence: CASSEALVGTSGRGTDTQYF. CDR3 sequence (DNA): TGTGCCAGCAGTGAAGCGCTTGTTGGGACTAGCGGGCGTGGCACAGATACGCAGTATTTT.

The rearrangement joins TRBV4-1 to TRBJ1-2; 7 nucleotides align to TRBD1. The CDR3 covers 14 residues. The trim removed 3 bases at V and 6 bases at J, leaving 7 bases unmatched. Germline V gives CDR1 MGHRA, CDR2 YSYEKL. The CDR3 nucleotides are TGCGCCAGCAGCCAGCCGGGACAGTTGAATGGCTACACCTTC. This encodes CASSQPGQLNGYTF.

The chain recombines TRBV4-1 with TRBJ1-5; D is perhaps TRBD1 (6 bases). This CDR3 comprises 14 residues. Germline CDR1 MGHRA, CDR2 YSYEKL. V was cut by 1 base and J by 7 bases, with 11 bases left in between. The CDR3 loop reads CASSQGQGSQPQHF. The CDR3 DNA follows: TGCGCCAGCAGCCAAGGCCAGGGGAGCCAGCCCCAGCATTTT.

CDR3 loop: CAIRRQGADGYTF. Written as DNA, the CDR3 is TGTGCCATCAGGCGACAGGGGGCGGATGGCTACACCTTC. The chain has TRBV10-3 and TRBJ1-2; TRBD1 matches at 10 bases. With 6 bases clipped from V and 6 bases from J, the junction kept 4 bases outside the gene matches. The CDR3 has 13 residues. The germline V gene encodes CDR1 ENHRY and CDR2 SYGVKD.

The chain couples TRBV20-1 to TRBJ2-7; 7 bases fit TRBD1. Germline V CDR1 and CDR2: DFQATT, SNEGSKA (reference sequence). J was trimmed by 7 bases and V by 6 bases; bases with no gene match: 9. This CDR3 is 12 amino acids long. The CDR3, as DNA: TGCAGTGCCGGAACAGGGGCAGGGGAGCAGTACTTC. Amino acids: CSAGTGAGEQYF.

The chain recombines TRBV7-3 with TRBJ1-5; tentatively, D is TRBD1 (5 bases). The CDR3 spans 14 residues. Germline lookup yields CDR1 SGHTA and CDR2 FQGTGA. Trimming left V 1 base short and J 4 bases short, with 8 bases between. The CDR3 sequence: CASSLRGENQPQHF. CDR3 coding DNA: TGTGCCAGCAGCTTAAGAGGGGAGAATCAGCCCCAGCATTTT.

The chain employs TRBV20-1 and TRBJ1-2; weak D call: TRBD1 (5 bases). The V end was cut by 3 bases, the J end by 2 bases, with 16 bases between. The CDR3 runs 15 residues. Germline V lookup: CDR1 DFQATT, CDR2 SNEGSKA (reference sequence). CDR3 protein: CSARPQGSTNYGYTF. Here the CDR3 DNA reads TGCAGTGCTAGGCCCCAGGGATCTACGAACTATGGCTACACCTTC.

This clonotype showed up just a few times. The chain employs TRBV12-3 or TRBV12-4 and TRBJ1-2; D may be TRBD1 (5 bases). The CDR3 loop spans 14 amino acids. The V gene lost 5 bases and the J gene lost 4 bases, with 14 bases spanning the gap. This chain's CDR3 is CASSHRTRAYGYTF. As DNA, the CDR3 is TGTGCCAGCAGTCATAGGACAAGGGCCTATGGCTACACCTTC.

The chain couples TRBV5-1 to TRBJ1-3; D is undetermined. This CDR3 has 15 amino acids. Germline-derived CDR1 and CDR2 are SGHRS and YFSETQ. V was trimmed by 3 bases and J by 0 bases, leaving 10 bases between them. The CDR3 reads CASSSGLTSGNTIYF. In nucleotides, the CDR3 is TGCGCCAGCAGCTCCGGACTGACCTCTGGAAACACCATATATTTT.

The rearrangement joins TRBV20-1 to TRBJ2-5, with TRBD1 matching 8 bases. The germline gives CDR1 DFQATT, CDR2 SNEGSKA (reference sequence). The CDR3 runs to 13 residues. V shed 5 bases and J 5 bases; nucleotides not matched to a gene: 7. CDR3 residues: CSAYRTGQETQYF. In nucleotides, the CDR3 is TGCAGTGCTTACAGGACAGGGCAGGAGACCCAGTACTTC.